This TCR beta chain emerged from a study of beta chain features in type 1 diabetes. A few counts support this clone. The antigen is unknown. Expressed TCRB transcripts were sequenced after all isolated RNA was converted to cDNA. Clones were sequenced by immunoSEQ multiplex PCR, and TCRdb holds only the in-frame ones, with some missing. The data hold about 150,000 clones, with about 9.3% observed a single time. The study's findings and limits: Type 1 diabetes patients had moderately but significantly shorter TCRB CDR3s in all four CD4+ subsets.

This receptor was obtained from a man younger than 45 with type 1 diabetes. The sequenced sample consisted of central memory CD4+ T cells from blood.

CDR3 DNA: TGTGCCAGCAGAGCTGCGGGGGTGTCGGGCACCGGGGAGCTGTTTTTT. This gives the protein CASRAAGVSGTGELFF. The chain combines TRBV7-2 with TRBJ2-2; the match to TRBD2 covers 7 bases. J lost 4 bases, V lost 6 bases, and 11 bases had no gene match. CDR1 and CDR2 (germline): SGHTA, FQGNSA. The CDR3 has 16 amino acids.